This TCR beta chain was recorded in a study of blood T cell repertoires in COVID-19. The overall study: The samples span acute and convalescent COVID-19 from the United States, Italy and Spain.

Authors' data handling: The authors estimated nucleated cell counts from reference gene primer amplification. Using immunoSEQ multiplex PCR, the repertoire was profiled, and TCRdb retains in-frame clones only, with some absent. The V and J calls and clone size are taken from that table; D and trimming were inferred from the DNA. The repertoire consists of roughly 380,000 clones, with roughly 90% occurring once and the leading ten covering 1%. Each participant's cohort was designated according to participant-reported clinical history. Trimming cost V 0 bases and J 2 bases; bases outside gene matches: 10. CDR3 length equals 18 residues. Looked up from germline, CDR1 is LGHNA and CDR2 is YNFKEQ.

Sequencing was carried out using PBMCs or T cells enriched from blood (not recorded which). This sequence originates from a woman between 25 and 40 years old who had been exposed to COVID-19. V is TRBV4-2 and J is TRBJ2-7; 10 bases fit TRBD2. The CDR3: CASSQDLLAGVVTYEQYF. Here the CDR3 DNA reads TGTGCCAGCAGCCAAGATCTGCTAGCGGGAGTGGTCACCTACGAGCAGTACTTC.